The rows below give T cell receptor beta chains drawn from one sample of a study of T cells in Graves' hyperthyroidism and ophthalmopathy. TCRdb redid the calling of the multiplex PCR reads with MiXCR, one entry per CDR3 protein. The sample lists approximately 330,000 distinct CDR3 sequences, under 25% occurring once. The sequenced sample consisted of blood. The receptors come from a woman between 45 and 60 years old with Graves' hyperthyroidism. The CDR3 runs from the conserved cysteine through the conserved F or W. The D gene is left open where the match is weak. The size entry is marked missing in some rows and otherwise reads once, few, many or a size class.

CDR3nt	CDR3aa	abundance	d_gene	v_gene	j_gene
TGTGCCAGCAGCTTAGTCGTATCGGGCACCGGGGAGCTGTTTTTT	CASSLVVSGTGELFF	many	NA	TRBV11-2	TRBJ2-2
TGTGCCAGTAGTAAGCTAAGCGGGGGGGCAGGAGATACGCAGTATTTT	CASSKLSGGAGDTQYF	once	TRBD2	TRBV19	TRBJ2-3
TGTGCCAGCAGTTTGCAACTAGCGGGACCGTTGCACGAGCAGTACTTC	CASSLQLAGPLHEQYF	NA	TRBD2	TRBV28	TRBJ2-7
TGTGCCAGCAGCCTAAGGACATTCGGGGAGCTGTTTTTT	CASSLRTFGELFF	NA	NA	TRBV5-6	TRBJ2-2
TGTGCCAGCTCACCCCGACAGCTAAAAGGAAACACCATATATTTT	CASSPRQLKGNTIYF	few	NA	TRBV18	TRBJ1-3
TGTGCCAGCAGCTTATCTCGCTATGAGCAGCTCTTC	CASSLSRYEQLF	NA	NA	TRBV7-9	TRBJ2-1
TGTGCCAGCACCTGGGGCAGGGAGACCCAGTACTTC	CASTWGRETQYF	few	NA	TRBV6-1	TRBJ2-5
TGTGCCAGCAGTGAATATGGACAGGGTCCCGGGGAGCTGTTTTTT	CASSEYGQGPGELFF	few	TRBD1	TRBV2	TRBJ2-2
TGTGCCAGTAGTGGAAACAGGGGGGGTCAGCCCCAGCATTTT	CASSGNRGGQPQHF	NA	TRBD1	TRBV19	TRBJ1-5
TGCGCCAGCAGCTTGGATGGAGTGGCCTACAATGAGCAGTTCTTC	CASSLDGVAYNEQFF	many	NA	TRBV5-1	TRBJ2-1
TGTGCCAGCAGCGCTAGGTTCTCTGGAAACACCATATATTTT	CASSARFSGNTIYF	few	NA	TRBV12-3/TRBV12-4	TRBJ1-3
TGTGCCAGCAGTTACTCTAGTTCCGGGACAGGGCTTTTAGGTTCACCCCTCCACTTT	CASSYSSSGTGLLGSPLHF	NA	TRBD1	TRBV6-2/TRBV6-3	TRBJ1-6
TGTGCCTGGAGTACACAGGACAGTCGGCAGCTTGGCTACACCTTC	CAWSTQDSRQLGYTF	many	NA	TRBV30	TRBJ1-2
TGTGCCAGCAGCAAGACAGCCTACGAGCAGTACTTC	CASSKTAYEQYF	many	NA	TRBV28	TRBJ2-7
TGTGCCACCAGCAGGGACAGGGTGGGTGGCTACACCTTC	CATSRDRVGGYTF	few	TRBD1	TRBV24-1	TRBJ1-2
TGTGCCAGCAGTTTTGAGCGGGGGTTATACAATGAGCAGTTCTTC	CASSFERGLYNEQFF	many	TRBD2	TRBV28	TRBJ2-1
TGTGCCAGCAGCTATAAGGGAGGGCAGCCCCAGCATTTT	CASSYKGGQPQHF	few	NA	TRBV7-2	TRBJ1-5
TGCAGCGTTGAAAAAACATCGAACACTGAAGCTTTCTTT	CSVEKTSNTEAFF	NA	NA	TRBV29-1	TRBJ1-1
TGTGCCAGCAGTCCGGGACAGCCCACAGATACGCAGTATTTT	CASSPGQPTDTQYF	many	TRBD1	TRBV7-2	TRBJ2-3
TGTGCCATCAGTGGAACTTCAGATACGCAGTATTTT	CAISGTSDTQYF	few	NA	TRBV10-3	TRBJ2-3
TGCGCCAGCAGCAGGACTAGCGGGAGTGTCCGGGAGACCCAGTACTTC	CASSRTSGSVRETQYF	NA	TRBD2	TRBV5-1	TRBJ2-5
TGTGCCAGCCGACGCGGGGGGGTTTTCGGAGATACGCAGTATTTT	CASRRGGVFGDTQYF	NA	TRBD2	TRBV6-1	TRBJ2-3
TGTGCCAGCACCGCGGACAGGGTTGGCTACACCTTC	CASTADRVGYTF	few	TRBD1	TRBV28	TRBJ1-2
TGCAGTGCTACGGGACAGGGGAAACCCTACAATGAGCAGTTCTTC	CSATGQGKPYNEQFF	many	TRBD1	TRBV20-1	TRBJ2-1
TGTGCCAGCAGCCAAGATAATAGCGGGTCAGGCGGTGAGCAGTTCTTC	CASSQDNSGSGGEQFF	many	TRBD2	TRBV3-1	TRBJ2-1
TGTGCCAGCAGCTCCGTAGCGGGGACAGATACGCAGTATTTT	CASSSVAGTDTQYF	many	TRBD2	TRBV7-9	TRBJ2-3
TGCAGCGTTGTTAGGGAGGGGGAGACCCAGTACTTC	CSVVREGETQYF	NA	TRBD2	TRBV29-1	TRBJ2-5
TGCGCCAGCAGCTTGGTAGCGGGAGTTGTAGATACGCAGTATTTT	CASSLVAGVVDTQYF	few	TRBD2	TRBV5-1	TRBJ2-3
TGCAGTGCTGGAGTGGGTCCTAGCTCCTACGAGCAGTACTTC	CSAGVGPSSYEQYF	few	NA	TRBV20-1	TRBJ2-7
TGCAGTGCTAGAGATGAGCGGGCCCTTACTAACTATGGCTACACCTTC	CSARDERALTNYGYTF	many	NA	TRBV20-1	TRBJ1-2
TGTGCCACCAGCATCGGGGGGGGCTCCTACGAGCAGTACTTC	CATSIGGGSYEQYF	few	TRBD2	TRBV15	TRBJ2-7
TGCAGCGTTGACCTTATAGGGAGCACCGGGGAGCTGTTTTTT	CSVDLIGSTGELFF	NA	NA	TRBV29-1	TRBJ2-2
TGTGCCAGCAGTTTCAAGGGGGCCCTCACAGATACGCAGTATTTT	CASSFKGALTDTQYF	few	TRBD1	TRBV28	TRBJ2-3
TGCGCCAGCAGGGGCGCAGAAAGTGAAGCTTTCTTT	CASRGAESEAFF	many	NA	TRBV5-1	TRBJ1-1
TGTGCCAGCAGCTTGGACGGTTACAATGAGCAGTTCTTC	CASSLDGYNEQFF	many	NA	TRBV7-8	TRBJ2-1
TGTGCCAGCAGATCGGGGACTAGCGTCGAGCAGTACTTC	CASRSGTSVEQYF	once	TRBD2	TRBV6-1	TRBJ2-7
TGTGCCAGCAGTTCGAAGTGGGATTCCCGAGATAATTCACCCCTCCACTTT	CASSSKWDSRDNSPLHF	NA	NA	TRBV12-3/TRBV12-4	TRBJ1-6
TGCGCCAGCAGCCCCCAGTTGCGGGGGGCCTACGAGCAGTACTTC	CASSPQLRGAYEQYF	few	TRBD2	TRBV4-1	TRBJ2-7
TGTGCCAGCAGTTTTCTAACTAGCGGGGCCAAAAACATTCAGTACTTC	CASSFLTSGAKNIQYF	few	TRBD2	TRBV27	TRBJ2-4
TGTGCCTGGTCCGGGCCCATCCAAGGGGCTAATGAAAAACTGTTTTTT	CAWSGPIQGANEKLFF	many	NA	TRBV30	TRBJ1-4
TGTGCCAGTAGTATAGATCCCGGAAGCAATCAGCCCCAGCATTTT	CASSIDPGSNQPQHF	NA	NA	TRBV19	TRBJ1-5
TGTGCCAGCAACCGTTTGAGGGAGGAGGAGACCCAGTACTTC	CASNRLREEETQYF	NA	NA	TRBV28	TRBJ2-5
TGTGCCAGCAGCTTAGCGGATAGCAATCAGCCCCAGCATTTT	CASSLADSNQPQHF	few	NA	TRBV7-8	TRBJ1-5
TGTGCCAGCAGCCCTAGACTAGCGGGGGAGGACGAGCAGTACTTC	CASSPRLAGEDEQYF	many	TRBD2	TRBV5-5	TRBJ2-7
TGTGCCAGCACCCCCCGGGACAGAAACTACGAGCAGTACTTC	CASTPRDRNYEQYF	NA	TRBD1	TRBV2	TRBJ2-7
TGTGCCAGCAGCTTCGGACGTAGCTCCTACAATGAGCAGTTCTTC	CASSFGRSSYNEQFF	many	NA	TRBV7-3	TRBJ2-1
TGTGCCAGCTCCCCTCGGGGGGGAAATACGCAGTATTTT	CASSPRGGNTQYF	many	TRBD2	TRBV2	TRBJ2-3
TGTGCCAGCAGTCGGGACATACCCGGGACAGGGGTCCACGAGCAGTACTTC	CASSRDIPGTGVHEQYF	many	TRBD1	TRBV2	TRBJ2-7
TGTGCCAGCAGTTCGCCGGGACCTCGAACCGGGGAGCTGTTTTTT	CASSSPGPRTGELFF	many	NA	TRBV27	TRBJ2-2
TGCAGCGCTCACGGAGGACAGGGGACGTCCTATGGCTACACCTTC	CSAHGGQGTSYGYTF	NA	TRBD1	TRBV29-1	TRBJ1-2
TGCAGTGCTAGGGGACTAGCGGGTGGGACGGCCCGCACAGATACGCAGTATTTT	CSARGLAGGTARTDTQYF	many	TRBD2	TRBV20-1	TRBJ2-3
TGTGCCAGCAGTCTGACGGCAACCTACGAGCAGTACTTC	CASSLTATYEQYF	many	NA	TRBV7-9	TRBJ2-7
TGTGCCAGCAGCTTTAAGGGGGGACTAGCGGGAGGTGAGCAGTTCTTC	CASSFKGGLAGGEQFF	once	TRBD2	TRBV11-2	TRBJ2-1
TGTGCCAGCAGACAGAGCGGGGGGGCCCTCACCGGGGAGCTGTTTTTT	CASRQSGGALTGELFF	few	TRBD2	TRBV6-1	TRBJ2-2